The rows below give T cell receptor beta chains drawn from one sample of a study of cytomegalovirus exposure and HLA in healthy donors. Generated by immunoSEQ multiplex PCR, the TCRdb table keeps only in-frame clones and is missing some. The sample has 150,000 to 200,000 clones; 86% are singletons. Specimen: PBMCs. These receptors were collected from a young woman in good health and CMV-seronegative. CDR3s include the opening cysteine and the closing phenylalanine or tryptophan. The order of the fields is J gene, V gene, CDR3 protein.

>TRBJ2-7|TRBV5-4
CASSLGGRASEQYF
>TRBJ1-6|TRBV21-1
CASSKTGPWGNSPLHF
>TRBJ1-5|TRBV7-9
CASSRVGDNQPQHF
>TRBJ2-7|TRBV2
CASRGGRLRTEQYF
>TRBJ2-3|TRBV27
CASSLGRIGTDTQYF
>TRBJ1-1|TRBV29-1
CSVENRPWNTEAFF
>TRBJ1-6|TRBV7-8
CASSLEGTGLLKEDSPLHF
>TRBJ1-6|TRBV4-3
CASSREWGRDSPLHF
>TRBJ1-5|TRBV2
CASSDAGISNQPQHF
>TRBJ2-7|TRBV11-2
CASSLVPDYEQYF
>TRBJ1-5|TRBV27
CASSLGQGSGQPQHF
>TRBJ2-6|TRBV5-6
CASSFGIGANVLTF
>TRBJ1-3|TRBV6-5
CASSWDTGNTIYF
>TRBJ1-2|TRBV27
CASSPLSGQGISYGYTF
>TRBJ2-2|TRBV4-3
CASSQVLGVRRWDTGELFF
>TRBJ2-7|TRBV11-2
CASSLRRDGPYEQYF
>TRBJ2-1|TRBV5-1
CASSLAAGRLNEQFF
>TRBJ1-2|TRBV19
CASSRQGFPKGYTF
>TRBJ2-2|TRBV4-1
CASSQEGRGTGELFF
>TRBJ2-2|TRBV7-9
CASSPLRTSGVGELFF
>TRBJ2-3|TRBV11-2
CASSSLTSGGATDTQYF
>TRBJ2-7|TRBV4-1
CASSQDRGSYEQYF
>TRBJ2-2|TRBV2
CASSWDSGELVGGELFF
>TRBJ2-2|TRBV28
CASRGRATGELFF
>TRBJ2-2|TRBV5-1
CASKEERGSNFGELFF
>TRBJ2-3|TRBV2
CASSATSGGGDTQYF
>TRBJ1-1|TRBV7-3
CASSLTFLSEAFF
>TRBJ1-1|TRBV14
CASSQDRYLGLQAFF
>TRBJ2-1|TRBV4-1
CASSQDSLASGRAVVDEQFF
>TRBJ2-1|TRBV10-1
CASSEAALGYNEQFF
>TRBJ1-4|TRBV7-9
CASSLTGDEKLFF
>TRBJ2-6|TRBV5-1
CASSLDSGANVLTF
>TRBJ2-7|TRBV30
CAWKEGSYEQYF
>TRBJ2-1|TRBV29-1
CSVGLAGAIGEQFF
>TRBJ2-7|TRBV4-1
CASSQRDRAHEQYF